What follows are 24 T cell receptor beta chains derived from one specimen sequenced in a study of cytotoxic CD8 clonotypes in ibrutinib-treated CLL. Some clones are missing from TCRdb's copy, which holds only in-frame ones; the method was immunoSEQ multiplex PCR. The table lists over 250,000 clones, 65% to 85% of them singletons, with about 5.8% in the top ten. The starting material was PBMCs, obtained at disease progression, from a patient treated with ibrutinib. All receptors derive from a human donor with chronic lymphocytic leukemia.

This chain links TRBV5-1 with TRBJ1-4; D perhaps matches TRBD1 (6 bases). The CDR3 consists of 14 residues. Trimming took 4 bases from V and 8 from J, leaving 15 bases between them. Germline assignment: CDR1 SGHRS and CDR2 YFSETQ. Written as DNA, the CDR3 is TGCGCCAGCAGCCCCCAGGGGCGTGCGGAAAAACTGTTTTTT. The encoded protein is CASSPQGRAEKLFF. The full variable domain, with the rest looked up from reference TRBV5-1 and TRBJ1-4, is KAGVTQTPRYLIKTRGQQVTLSCSPISGHRSVSWYQQTPGQGLQFLFEYFSETQRNKGNFPGRFSGRQFSNSRSEMNVSTLELGDSALYLCASSPQGRAEKLFFGSGTQLSVL.

This chain uses TRBV18 with TRBJ2-6; the D is unclear. The CDR3 is 15 amino acids. V dropped 6 bases and J dropped 1 base, with 10 bases sitting between them. Looked up from germline, CDR1 is KGHSH and CDR2 is LQKENI. The CDR3 here is CASSQQDSGANVLTF. The CDR3 DNA reads TGTGCCAGCTCTCAGCAGGATTCTGGGGCCAACGTCCTGACTTTC.

This rearrangement joins TRBV27 to TRBJ2-7, with TRBD1 identical over 7 bases. CDR3 length: 13 residues. Germline CDR1 MNHEY, CDR2 SMNVEV (reference sequence). V was pared by 2 bases and J by 4 bases, with 2 bases of the junction left unmatched. Written as DNA, the CDR3 is TGTGCCAGCAGTTTACACAGGGGTTACGAGCAGTACTTC. Amino acid sequence: CASSLHRGYEQYF.

The J gene is TRBJ2-7, the V gene TRBV6-6; no definite D call. The CDR3 loop spans 13 amino acids. Trimming took off 2 bases at V and 6 bases at J, with 11 bases between the two ends. Germline CDR1 and CDR2: MNHNY and SVGAGI (reference sequence). The CDR3 spells CASSYLQVREQYF. The CDR3 coding sequence is TGTGCCAGCAGTTACCTCCAGGTCCGCGAGCAGTACTTC.

The chain carries TRBV12-5 and TRBJ2-7; 7 nucleotides match TRBD1. The CDR3 has 16 residues. The V gene's germline CDR1 is LGHNT and CDR2 FRNRAP. The trim removed 6 bases at V and 4 bases at J, leaving 15 bases unmatched. Here the CDR3 DNA reads TGTGCTAGTGGCCCCGGACAGGCCCCGCTGGGTTACGAGCAGTACTTC. Translation: CASGPGQAPLGYEQYF.

This chain joins TRBV4-1 and TRBJ2-1; D is perhaps TRBD1 or TRBD2 (5 bases each). The CDR3 spans 17 residues. The V gene's germline CDR1 is MGHRA and CDR2 YSYEKL. V was pared by 4 bases and J by 4 bases, with 20 bases between. Here the CDR3 DNA reads TGCGCCAGCAGCCTCGGTGGTCCGGGACGCCGGTACAATGAGCAGTTCTTC. This encodes CASSLGGPGRRYNEQFF.

This clone was detected once. The rearrangement uses TRBV2 and TRBJ1-2, with D possibly TRBD1 on 6 matching bases. Trimming removed 4 bases from V and 0 bases from J, with 12 bases in between. Germline CDR1 and CDR2: SNHLY and FYNNEI. The CDR3 runs to 15 residues. The DNA for the CDR3 is TGTGCCAGCAGTGGTGAGGCAGGGGCTAACTATGGCTACACCTTC. Translating it yields CASSGEAGANYGYTF.

The V gene is TRBV13, the J gene TRBJ2-7, with D maybe TRBD2 (5 bases). With 1 base removed from V and 2 bases from J, the gap between germline ends came to 18 bases. Germline values: CDR1 PRHDT, CDR2 FYEKMQ (reference sequence). The CDR3 runs to 17 residues. CDR3 DNA sequence: TGTGCCAGCAGCTTAGCCCTAAGCGGTGGGCCAACCTACGAGCAGTACTTC. This gives the protein CASSLALSGGPTYEQYF.

This clone was detected only a few times. V is TRBV18 and J is TRBJ1-1; D possibly corresponds to TRBD1 (6 bases). Germline V gene data show CDR1 as KGHSH and CDR2 as LQKENI. V shed 3 bases and J shed 2 bases, with 16 bases lying between them. The CDR3 is made up of 16 amino acids. CDR3 sequence reads: CASSPFPDRPNTEAFF. Written as DNA, the CDR3 is TGTGCCAGCTCACCTTTCCCCGACAGGCCTAACACTGAAGCTTTCTTT. Full variable domain (remainder filled in from reference TRBV18 and TRBJ1-1): NAGVMQNPRHLVRRRGQEARLRCSPMKGHSHVYWYRQLPEEGLKFMVYLQKENIIDESGMPKERFSAEFPKEGPSILRIQQVVRGDSAAYFCASSPFPDRPNTEAFFGQGTRLTVV.

The CDR3 is CASSPRDRNYGYTF. CDR3 coding DNA: TGTGCCAGCAGCCCGAGGGACCGTAACTATGGCTACACCTTC. The chain employs TRBV5-4 and TRBJ1-2; the D gene is possibly TRBD1 (5 bases). The CDR3 spans 14 residues. Germline V gives CDR1 SGHNT, CDR2 YYREEE (reference sequence). V was shortened by 4 bases and J by 1 base, with 11 bases between the two germline ends.

This clone was recorded a few times. This chain links TRBV2 with TRBJ1-2, with D tentatively TRBD1 (5 bases). The CDR3 spans 12 residues. Germline V CDR1 and CDR2: SNHLY, FYNNEI. V dropped 7 bases and J dropped 2 bases, with 8 bases sitting between them. The CDR3 sequence: CASKKGNYGYTF. In DNA form, the CDR3 reads TGTGCCAGCAAGAAGGGGAACTATGGCTACACCTTC.

The V call is TRBV12-2, the J call TRBJ2-2; the table's D call, TRBD1, has no DNA check behind it. TRBV12-2 corresponds to a pseudogene. The CDR3 has 17 residues. The CDR3 coding sequence is TGTGCAAGTCGCTTACGTGTCAGGGGGCCGAACACCGGGGAGCTGTTTTTT. Translated: CASRLRVRGPNTGELFF.

The gene calls are TRBV6-6 and TRBJ2-1, with 7 positions matching TRBD2. J gave up 3 bases and V 5 bases, and 7 bases lay outside the gene matches. Germline assignment: CDR1 MNHNY and CDR2 SVGAGI (reference sequence). The CDR3 length is 15 residues. The CDR3 coding sequence is TGTGCCAGCAGTCCCCGGACTAGTTTCTACAATGAGCAGTTCTTC. It yields the protein CASSPRTSFYNEQFF.

A remark on this clone: This CDR3 is also generated by other DNA sequences in the sample. This chain joins TRBV18 and TRBJ2-2; D possibly corresponds to TRBD2 (5 bases). Germline loops: CDR1 KGHSH, CDR2 LQKENI. The germline V and J ends were trimmed by 1 base and 5 bases, with 5 bases remaining between them. The CDR3 spans 13 residues. The CDR3 protein is CASSPRETGELFF. The CDR3 DNA reads as TGTGCCAGCTCACCACGGGAGACCGGGGAGCTGTTTTTT.

CDR3 in DNA: TGTGCCAGCAGCCCCCCGGGACGCAGTGGTGAGCAGTTCTTC. Protein product: CASSPPGRSGEQFF. The V gene is TRBV9, the J gene TRBJ2-1, with D possibly being TRBD1 or TRBD2 (5 bases each). This CDR3 is built from 14 residues. V lost 4 bases, J lost 9 bases, and 17 bases lay in between. Per the germline V gene, CDR1 is SGDLS and CDR2 is YYNGEE.

The chain is built from TRBV6-5 and TRBJ2-7; D is unresolved. Germline V lookup: CDR1 MNHEY, CDR2 SVGAGI. The CDR3 has 16 amino acids. V shed 2 bases and J shed 7 bases, with 21 bases lying between them. The CDR3 DNA reads as TGTGCCAGCAGTTACAGCTTTGGCGGTCCCCTTTTTGAGCAGTACTTC. Its protein product is CASSYSFGGPLFEQYF.

The chain combines TRBV2 with TRBJ2-1; D is unclear. The CDR3 has 14 amino acids. V lost 7 bases and J 5 bases, leaving 15 bases between the germline ends. Germline V gives CDR1 SNHLY, CDR2 FYNNEI. The CDR3 nucleotides are TGTGCCAGCACGACAAGCTCGTTTCACAATGAGCAGTTCTTC. Protein product: CASTTSSFHNEQFF.

The V call is TRBV7-2, the J call TRBJ2-5, with D possibly being TRBD1 or TRBD2 (5 bases each). The V gene's germline CDR1 is SGHTA and CDR2 FQGNSA. The CDR3 has 15 residues. With 5 bases removed from V and 5 bases from J, the gap between germline ends came to 18 bases. CDR3 DNA: TGTGCCAGCAGCCTCGAGCGGAGATGGGGGGAGACCCAGTACTTC. It codes for CASSLERRWGETQYF. Filled out from reference TRBV7-2 and TRBJ2-5, the complete variable domain reads GAGVSQSPSNKVTEKGKDVELRCDPISGHTALYWYRQSLGQGLEFLIYFQGNSAPDKSGLPSDRFSAERTGGSVSTLTIQRTQQEDSAVYLCASSLERRWGETQYFGPGTRLLVL.

The chain joins TRBV6-5 to TRBJ2-7; TRBD1 or TRBD2 may be the D gene (5 bases each). CDR3 length equals 14 residues. From germline, CDR1 is MNHEY and CDR2 SVGAGI. V dropped 2 bases and J dropped 1 base, with 9 bases sitting between them. CDR3 coding DNA: TGTGCCAGCAGTTACCAGGGACCGTCCTACGAGCAGTACTTC. Amino acids: CASSYQGPSYEQYF.

V and J are TRBV4-1 and TRBJ2-3; perhaps TRBD1 as D (5 bases). V lost 6 bases, J lost 4 bases, and 17 bases lay in between. Per the germline V gene, CDR1 is MGHRA and CDR2 is YSYEKL. The CDR3 loop spans 15 amino acids. CDR3 loop: CASSQLGLDADTQYF. The DNA for the CDR3 is TGCGCCAGCAGTCAACTGGGGCTAGACGCAGATACGCAGTATTTT.

This sequence joins TRBV28 and TRBJ1-1, with a possible D match to TRBD1 (6 bases). Trimming removed 1 base at V and 4 bases at J, with 13 bases between. CDR1 and CDR2 (germline): MDHEN, SYDVKM. This CDR3 comprises 15 residues. Here the CDR3 reads CASSLSPGVGTEAFF. The CDR3 nucleotides are TGTGCCAGCAGTTTATCTCCAGGGGTGGGCACTGAAGCTTTCTTT.

The V call is TRBV2, the J call TRBJ1-1, with 7 bases fitting TRBD1. The CDR3 has 14 amino acids. The V gene end was trimmed by 5 bases and the J gene end by 4 bases; junction bases not matched to a gene: 7. CDR1 is SNHLY and CDR2 is FYNNEI in the germline V gene. The CDR3 is CASSLRTGRTEAFF. In nucleotides, the CDR3 is TGTGCCAGCAGTCTGAGGACAGGCCGCACTGAAGCTTTCTTT.

The rearrangement joins TRBV2 to TRBJ1-2, with D unresolved. CDR3 length: 12 amino acids. V was pared by 7 bases and J by 5 bases, with 11 bases between. CDR1 and CDR2 from the germline V gene are SNHLY and FYNNEI. CDR3 residues: CASKRFAYGYTF. CDR3 nucleotide sequence: TGTGCCAGCAAACGGTTTGCTTATGGCTACACCTTC.

This clone was counted only a few times. CDR3 amino acids: CARSGTDSSYEQYF. The CDR3 DNA sequence: TGTGCCAGATCCGGGACAGATAGCTCCTACGAGCAGTACTTC. The chain is built from TRBV21-1 and TRBJ2-7; TRBD1 is taken as the D call from the table, unchecked against the DNA. TRBV21-1 is assigned pseudogene status. The CDR3 sequence is 14 residues long.